This T cell receptor (beta chain) was identified in a study of shared clonotypes between healthy human individuals. Points from the study as a whole: Memory subsets had estimated richness that was generally smaller than that of naive subsets. Generation probabilities were higher for clonotypes shared across all four sorted-subset donors than for unshared ones. An effect of sequencing depth on clonotype sharing among donors was expected.

The table came from immunoSEQ multiplex PCR; TCRdb's copy has only in-frame clones and leaves some out. The sample yields around 700,000 clones, around 73% seen once. In the CD4+ fraction, cells were divided into CD45RA+ naive and CD45RA-negative memory subsets. A note on this clone: The antigen remains unidentified.

This TCR was recovered from a woman aged 25 to 39 in good health. The sequenced sample consisted of memory CD4+ T cells sorted from blood. As for subset: CD45RA-negative fraction.

The CDR3 coding sequence is TGTGCCAGCAGCGTGGGACTAGCGGACAACTACGAGCAGTACTTC. Translation: CASSVGLADNYEQYF. This chain joins TRBV9 and TRBJ2-7; 11 bases map to TRBD2. The CDR3 is 15 residues long. Per germline, CDR1 SGDLS and CDR2 YYNGEE. J gave up 3 bases and V 2 bases, and 4 bases lay outside the gene matches. Complete variable domain (other parts from reference TRBV9 and TRBJ2-7): DSGVTQTPKHLITATGQRVTLRCSPRSGDLSVYWYQQSLDQGLQFLIQYYNGEERAKGNILERFSAQQFPDLHSELNLSSLELGDSALYFCASSVGLADNYEQYFGPGTRLTVT.